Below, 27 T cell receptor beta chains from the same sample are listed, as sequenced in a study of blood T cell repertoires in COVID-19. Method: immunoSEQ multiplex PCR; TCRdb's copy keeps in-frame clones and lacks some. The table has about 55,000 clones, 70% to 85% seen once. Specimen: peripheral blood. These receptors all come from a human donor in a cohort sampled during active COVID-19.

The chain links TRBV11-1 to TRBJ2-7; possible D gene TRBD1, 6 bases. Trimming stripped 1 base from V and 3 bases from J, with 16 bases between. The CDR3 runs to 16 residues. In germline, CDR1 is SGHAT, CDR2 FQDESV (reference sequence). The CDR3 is CASSLVTVGGNYEQYF. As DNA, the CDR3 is TGTGCCAGCAGCTTAGTTACAGTTGGGGGCAACTACGAGCAGTACTTC.

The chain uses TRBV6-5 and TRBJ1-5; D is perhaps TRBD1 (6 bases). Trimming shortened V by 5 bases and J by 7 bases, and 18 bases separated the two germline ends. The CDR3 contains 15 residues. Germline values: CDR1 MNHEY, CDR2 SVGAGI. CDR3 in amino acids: CASSPPGGARQPQHF. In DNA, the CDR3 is TGTGCCAGCAGTCCGCCGGGGGGGGCCAGGCAGCCCCAGCATTTT.

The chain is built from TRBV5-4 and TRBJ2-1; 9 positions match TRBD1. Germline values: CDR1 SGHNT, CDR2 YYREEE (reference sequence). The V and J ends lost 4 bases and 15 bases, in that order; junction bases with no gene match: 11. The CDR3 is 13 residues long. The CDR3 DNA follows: TGTGCCAGCAGCGATCGGACAGGGGATTCACTGTTCTTC. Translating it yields CASSDRTGDSLFF.

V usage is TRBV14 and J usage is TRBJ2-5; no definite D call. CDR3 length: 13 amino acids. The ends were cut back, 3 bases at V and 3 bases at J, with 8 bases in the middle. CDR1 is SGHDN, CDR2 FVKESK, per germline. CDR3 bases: TGTGCCAGCAGCCACCTTGAGGAAGAGACCCAGTACTTC. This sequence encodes CASSHLEEETQYF.

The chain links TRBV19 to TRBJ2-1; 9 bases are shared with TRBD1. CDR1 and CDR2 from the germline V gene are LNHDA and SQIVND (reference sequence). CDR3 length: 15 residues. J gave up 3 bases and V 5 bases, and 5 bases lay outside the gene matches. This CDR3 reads CASSATGGVYNEQFF. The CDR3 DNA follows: TGTGCCAGTAGTGCGACAGGGGGGGTCTACAATGAGCAGTTCTTC.

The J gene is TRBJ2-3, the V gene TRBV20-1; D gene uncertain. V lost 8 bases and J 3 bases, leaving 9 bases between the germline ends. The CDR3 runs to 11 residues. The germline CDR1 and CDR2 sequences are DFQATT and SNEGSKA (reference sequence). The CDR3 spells CSPFLTDTQYF. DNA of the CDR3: TGCAGTCCTTTTCTGACAGATACGCAGTATTTT.

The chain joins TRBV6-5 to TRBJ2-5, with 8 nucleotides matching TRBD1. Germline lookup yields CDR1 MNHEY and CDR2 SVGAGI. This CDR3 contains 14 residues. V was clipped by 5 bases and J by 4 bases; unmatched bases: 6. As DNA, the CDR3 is TGTGCCAGCAGTCTCCAGGGGGCTGGAGAGACCCAGTACTTC. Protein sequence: CASSLQGAGETQYF.

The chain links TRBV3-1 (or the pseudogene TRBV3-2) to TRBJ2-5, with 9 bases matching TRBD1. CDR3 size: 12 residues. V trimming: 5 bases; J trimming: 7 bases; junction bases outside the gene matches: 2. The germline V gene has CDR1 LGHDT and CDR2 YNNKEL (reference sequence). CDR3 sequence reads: CASSEGQGTQYF. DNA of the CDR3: TGTGCCAGCAGCGAGGGACAGGGGACCCAGTACTTC.

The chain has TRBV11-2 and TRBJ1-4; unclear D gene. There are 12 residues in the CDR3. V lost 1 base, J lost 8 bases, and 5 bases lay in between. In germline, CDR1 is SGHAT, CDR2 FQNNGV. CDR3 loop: CASSLGGEKLFF. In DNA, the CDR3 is TGTGCCAGCAGCTTAGGAGGGGAAAAACTGTTTTTT.

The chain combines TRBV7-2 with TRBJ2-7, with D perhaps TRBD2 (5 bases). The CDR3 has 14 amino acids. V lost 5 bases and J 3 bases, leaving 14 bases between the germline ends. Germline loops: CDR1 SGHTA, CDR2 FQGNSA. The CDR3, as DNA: TGTGCCAGCAGCGTGACGGCGGGCTACTACGAGCAGTACTTC. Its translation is CASSVTAGYYEQYF.

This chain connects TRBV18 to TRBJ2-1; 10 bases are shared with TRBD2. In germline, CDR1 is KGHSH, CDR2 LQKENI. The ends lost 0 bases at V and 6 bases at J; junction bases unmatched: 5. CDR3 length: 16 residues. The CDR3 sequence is CASSPPPSGGSNEQFF. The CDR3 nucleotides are TGTGCCAGCTCACCACCCCCTAGCGGGGGCTCCAATGAGCAGTTCTTC.

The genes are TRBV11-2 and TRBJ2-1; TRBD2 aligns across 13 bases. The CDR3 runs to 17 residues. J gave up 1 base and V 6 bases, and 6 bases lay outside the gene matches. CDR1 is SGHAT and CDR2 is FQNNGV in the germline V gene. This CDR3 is CASRTTSGRTSYNEQFF. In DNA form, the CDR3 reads TGTGCCAGCAGGACGACTAGCGGGAGGACTTCCTACAATGAGCAGTTCTTC.

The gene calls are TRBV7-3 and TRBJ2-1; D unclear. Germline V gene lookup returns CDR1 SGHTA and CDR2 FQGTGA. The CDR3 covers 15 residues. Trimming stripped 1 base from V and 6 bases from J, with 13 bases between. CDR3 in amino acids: CASSLNGLVSNEQFF. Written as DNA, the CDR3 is TGTGCCAGCAGCTTAAATGGCCTAGTTAGCAATGAGCAGTTCTTC.

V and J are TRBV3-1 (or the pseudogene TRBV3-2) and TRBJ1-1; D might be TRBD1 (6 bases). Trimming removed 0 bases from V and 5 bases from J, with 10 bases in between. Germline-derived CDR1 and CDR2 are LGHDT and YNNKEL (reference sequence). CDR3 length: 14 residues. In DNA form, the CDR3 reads TGTGCCAGCAGCCAAGATCTGGGGGCGACTGAAGCTTTCTTT. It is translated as CASSQDLGATEAFF.

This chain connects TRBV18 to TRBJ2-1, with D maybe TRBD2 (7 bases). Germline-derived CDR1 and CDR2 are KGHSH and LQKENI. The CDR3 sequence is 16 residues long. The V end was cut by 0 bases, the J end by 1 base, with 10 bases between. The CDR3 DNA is TGTGCCAGCTCACCACCCCGGGGGGCGTCCTACAATGAGCAGTTCTTC. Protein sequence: CASSPPRGASYNEQFF.

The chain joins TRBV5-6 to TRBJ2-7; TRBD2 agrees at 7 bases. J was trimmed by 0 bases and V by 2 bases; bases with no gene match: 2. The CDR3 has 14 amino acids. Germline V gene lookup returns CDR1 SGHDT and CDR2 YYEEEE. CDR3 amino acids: CASSFWTSSYEQYF. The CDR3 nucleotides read TGTGCCAGCAGCTTTTGGACTAGCTCCTACGAGCAGTACTTC.

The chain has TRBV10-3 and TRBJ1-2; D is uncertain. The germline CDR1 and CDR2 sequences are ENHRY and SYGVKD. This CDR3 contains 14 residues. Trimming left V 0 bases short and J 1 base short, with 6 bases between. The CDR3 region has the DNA TGTGCCATCAGTGAGTCAACAGTTAACTATGGCTACACCTTC. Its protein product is CAISESTVNYGYTF.

CDR3 region: CASSLFSYEQYF. CDR3 bases: TGTGCCAGCAGCCTTTTTTCCTACGAGCAGTACTTC. V is TRBV5-4 and J is TRBJ2-7; D unclear. With 4 bases removed from V and 1 base from J, the gap between germline ends came to 6 bases. Germline loops: CDR1 SGHNT, CDR2 YYREEE (reference sequence). The CDR3 has 12 amino acids.

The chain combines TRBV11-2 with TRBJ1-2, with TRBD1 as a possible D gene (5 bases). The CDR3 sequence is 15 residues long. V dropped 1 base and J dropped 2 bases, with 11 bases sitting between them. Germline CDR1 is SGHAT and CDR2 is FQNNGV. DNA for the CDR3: TGTGCCAGCAGCTTAGGGACATTGTCAAACTATGGCTACACCTTC. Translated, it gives CASSLGTLSNYGYTF. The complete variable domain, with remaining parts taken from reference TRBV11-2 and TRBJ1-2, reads EAGVAQSPRYKIIEKRQSVAFWCNPISGHATLYWYQQILGQGPKLLIQFQNNGVVDDSQLPKDRFSAERLKGVDSTLKIQPAKLEDSAVYLCASSLGTLSNYGYTFGSGTRLTVV.

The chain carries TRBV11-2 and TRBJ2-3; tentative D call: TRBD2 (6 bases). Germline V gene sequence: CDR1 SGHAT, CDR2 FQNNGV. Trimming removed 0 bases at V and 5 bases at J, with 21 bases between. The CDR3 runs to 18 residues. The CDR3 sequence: CASSLDWGSGPGGDTQYF. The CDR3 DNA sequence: TGTGCCAGCAGCTTAGATTGGGGTAGCGGACCCGGAGGAGATACGCAGTATTTT.

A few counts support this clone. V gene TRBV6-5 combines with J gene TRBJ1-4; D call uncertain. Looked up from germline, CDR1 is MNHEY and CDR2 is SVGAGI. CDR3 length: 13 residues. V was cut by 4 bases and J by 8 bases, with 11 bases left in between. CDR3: CASSSVVGEKLFF. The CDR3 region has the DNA TGTGCCAGCAGTTCTGTGGTTGGCGAAAAACTGTTTTTT.

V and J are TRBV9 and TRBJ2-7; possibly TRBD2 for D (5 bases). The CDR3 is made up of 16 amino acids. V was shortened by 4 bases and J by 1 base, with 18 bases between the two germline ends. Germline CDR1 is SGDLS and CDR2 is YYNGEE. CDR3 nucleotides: TGTGCCAGCAGCCCTCACGGGGTCGGCGGGTCCTACGAGCAGTACTTC. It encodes CASSPHGVGGSYEQYF.

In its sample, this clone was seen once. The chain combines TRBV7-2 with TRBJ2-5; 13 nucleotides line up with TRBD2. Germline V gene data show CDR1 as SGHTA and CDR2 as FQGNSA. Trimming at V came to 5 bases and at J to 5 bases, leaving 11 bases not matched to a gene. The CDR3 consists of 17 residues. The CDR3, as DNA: TGTGCCAGCAGCGTATACGGATCGGGACTAGCGGGGGAGACCCAGTACTTC. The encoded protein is CASSVYGSGLAGETQYF.

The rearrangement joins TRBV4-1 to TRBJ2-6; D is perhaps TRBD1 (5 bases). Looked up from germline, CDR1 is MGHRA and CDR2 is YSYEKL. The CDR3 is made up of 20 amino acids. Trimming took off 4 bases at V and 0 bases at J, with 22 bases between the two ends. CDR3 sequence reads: CASSLLLVVGQLSGANVLTF. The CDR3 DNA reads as TGCGCCAGCAGCCTATTGCTGGTCGTGGGGCAACTCTCTGGGGCCAACGTCCTGACTTTC.

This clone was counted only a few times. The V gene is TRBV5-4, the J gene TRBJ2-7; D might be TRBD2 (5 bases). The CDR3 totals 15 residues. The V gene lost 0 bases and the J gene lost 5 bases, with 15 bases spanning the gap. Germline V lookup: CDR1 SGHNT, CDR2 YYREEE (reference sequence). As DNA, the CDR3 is TGTGCCAGCAGCTTGGCTCAGGAGGTCCTCCACGAGCAGTACTTC. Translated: CASSLAQEVLHEQYF.

The CDR3 DNA follows: TGTGCCAGCAGCACCCCGGGGGGGCAAAGCAATCAGCCCCAGCATTTT. Translating gives CASSTPGGQSNQPQHF. This sequence joins TRBV21-1 and TRBJ1-5. TRBV21-1 is listed as a pseudogene. CDR3 size: 16 residues.

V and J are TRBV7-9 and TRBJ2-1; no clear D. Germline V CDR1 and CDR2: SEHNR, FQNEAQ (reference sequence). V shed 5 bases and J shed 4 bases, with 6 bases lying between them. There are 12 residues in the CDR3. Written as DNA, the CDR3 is TGTGCCAGCAGCCGAGAATACAATGAGCAGTTCTTC. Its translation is CASSREYNEQFF.